These 8 T cell receptor beta chains were sequenced from one sample in a study of control samples from healthy donors and cancer patients. The method was immunoSEQ multiplex PCR; TCRdb's version includes in-frame clones alone and lacks a portion of them. The table shows tens of thousands of clones, with over 75% occurring only once. Specimen: blood. The receptors originated from a man over 45 in good health.

The V and J genes are TRBV15 and TRBJ1-2; D remains ambiguous. Trimming left V 9 bases short and J 4 bases short, with 15 bases between. Germline CDR1 LNHNV, CDR2 YYDKDF (reference sequence). This CDR3 has 13 residues. The CDR3 reads CATTFGRSYGYTF. CDR3 bases: TGTGCCACGACCTTCGGACGGAGCTATGGCTACACCTTC.

This clone was seen a single time. Compared with germline, one end of the junction differs, possibly owing to a read error. CDR3 residues: CASSASGTDTQYF. The CDR3 DNA is TGTGCTAGCAGCGCCTCAGGGACAGATACGCAGTATTTT. The chain recombines TRBV7-7 with TRBJ2-3, with D possibly matching TRBD1 (5 bases). There are 13 residues in the CDR3. Germline V lookup: CDR1 SSHAT, CDR2 FNYEAQ (reference sequence).

The table lists this clone with a few counts. The same CDR3 also results from other DNA sequences found in this sample. The rearrangement uses TRBV5-5 and TRBJ1-5; TRBD1 aligns across 7 bases. The germline CDR1 and CDR2 sequences are SGHKS and YYEKEE (reference sequence). With 5 bases clipped from V and 5 bases from J, the junction kept 13 bases outside the gene matches. This CDR3 is 16 amino acids long. The CDR3 DNA follows: TGTGCCAGCAGGCCGGGACAGTCGGTTCTCTATCAGCCCCAGCATTTT. This translates into CASRPGQSVLYQPQHF.

The chain is built from TRBV4-3 and TRBJ2-3; the match to TRBD2 covers 9 bases. Germline V gene sequence: CDR1 LGHNA, CDR2 YSLEER. The J segment lost 0 bases and the V segment lost 0 bases, leaving 16 bases of the junction unmatched. There are 21 residues in the CDR3. The CDR3 nucleotides read TGCGCCAGCAGCCAAGATCGCCTAGCGGGGAGTCTTTTGTACAGCACAGATACGCAGTATTTT. The encoded protein is CASSQDRLAGSLLYSTDTQYF.

The chain has TRBV19 and TRBJ1-4; 8 bases fit TRBD1. With V trimmed by 6 bases and J by 5 bases, 2 bases remained unmatched. Germline CDR1 and CDR2: LNHDA and SQIVND (reference sequence). This CDR3 spans 13 amino acids. CDR3: CASRGQGNEKLFF. The CDR3 DNA is TGTGCCAGTAGAGGACAGGGAAATGAAAAACTGTTTTTT.

CDR3 nucleotides: TGTGCCAGCAGCTTTATTTCAGGCTCCGGGGATGGCTACACCTTC. Encoded protein: CASSFISGSGDGYTF. The chain couples TRBV27 to TRBJ1-2; D not certain. V was clipped by 6 bases and J by 6 bases, with 20 bases between them. CDR1 MNHEY and CDR2 SMNVEV come from the germline V gene (reference sequence). This CDR3 contains 15 residues.

This chain joins TRBV19 and TRBJ1-4; 9 bases agree with TRBD1. Germline V gene lookup returns CDR1 LNHDA and CDR2 SQIVND (reference sequence). This CDR3 is built from 14 residues. V dropped 9 bases and J dropped 5; count of bases not matched to a gene: 7. CDR3 region: CASRMDRGNEKLFF. The CDR3 DNA follows: TGTGCCAGCCGTATGGACAGGGGAAATGAAAAACTGTTTTTT.

The chain couples TRBV6-4 to TRBJ1-1; D unresolved. CDR3 length: 13 residues. Germline CDR1 and CDR2: MRHNA and SNTAGT. Trimming removed 5 bases at V and 1 base at J, with 8 bases between. CDR3 bases: TGTGCCAGCAGTACAGAGCCGAACACTGAAGCTTTCTTT. Translation gives CASSTEPNTEAFF.